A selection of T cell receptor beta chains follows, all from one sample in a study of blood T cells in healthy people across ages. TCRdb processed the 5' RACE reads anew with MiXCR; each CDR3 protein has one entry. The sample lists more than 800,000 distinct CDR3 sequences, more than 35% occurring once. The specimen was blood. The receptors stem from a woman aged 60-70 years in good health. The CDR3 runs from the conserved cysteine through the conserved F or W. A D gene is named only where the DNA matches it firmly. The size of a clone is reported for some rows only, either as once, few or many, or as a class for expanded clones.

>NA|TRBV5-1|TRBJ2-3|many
TGCGCCAGCAGCTCACTGACCAGCACAGATACGCAGTATTTT
CASSSLTSTDTQYF
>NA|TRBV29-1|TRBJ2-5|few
TGCAGCGTTGCGCGGGTACAAGAGACCCAGTACTTC
CSVARVQETQYF
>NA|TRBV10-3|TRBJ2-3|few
TGTGCCATCAGTCAAACCCAAACTAGCACAGATACGCAGTATTTT
CAISQTQTSTDTQYF
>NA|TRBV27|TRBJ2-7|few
TGTGCCAGCAGTCCCCCGGCCACCATCTACGAGCAGTACTTC
CASSPPATIYEQYF
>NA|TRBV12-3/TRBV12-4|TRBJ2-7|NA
TGTGCCAGCAGGACCCGTGAGCAGTACTTC
CASRTREQYF
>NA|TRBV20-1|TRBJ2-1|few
TGCAGTGCTAGAGGGTTCTACCGAGACAATGAGCAGTTCTTC
CSARGFYRDNEQFF
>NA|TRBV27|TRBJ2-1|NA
TGTGCCAGCAGGGGGGTTCGCAATGAGCAGTTCTTC
CASRGVRNEQFF
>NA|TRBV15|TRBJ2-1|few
TGTGCCACCAGCAGAGATCAGGGGTACTACAATGAGCAGTTCTTC
CATSRDQGYYNEQFF
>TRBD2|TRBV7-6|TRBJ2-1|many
TGTGCCAGCAGCTCGGCTAGCGGGGATCTCGGCGAGCAGTTCTTC
CASSSASGDLGEQFF
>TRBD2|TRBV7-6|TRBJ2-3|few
TGTGCCAGCCTATCACCGGGACTACCCACTGGTACGCAGTATTTT
CASLSPGLPTGTQYF
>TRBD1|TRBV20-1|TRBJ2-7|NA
TGCAGTGCGGAGGGACAGGGGCCCGGCGAGCAGTACTTC
CSAEGQGPGEQYF
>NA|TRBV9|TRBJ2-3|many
TGTGCCAGCAGCGTGGAGACAGGGACTGTCACAGATACGCAGTATTTT
CASSVETGTVTDTQYF
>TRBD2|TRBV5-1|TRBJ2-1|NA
TGCGCCAGCAGCTTGGTTGCTAGCGGGGAGCAGTTCTTC
CASSLVASGEQFF
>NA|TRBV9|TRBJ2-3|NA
TGTGCCAGCAGCGCCAGGGTAGGCGCGGATACGCAGTATTTT
CASSARVGADTQYF
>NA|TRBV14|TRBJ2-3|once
TGTGCCAGCAGCCCCGAAACAAGGATGGCAGATACGCAGTATTTT
CASSPETRMADTQYF
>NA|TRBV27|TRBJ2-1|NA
TGTGCCAGCAGCCCTCCCCCAGGCGTTGAGCAGTTCTTC
CASSPPPGVEQFF
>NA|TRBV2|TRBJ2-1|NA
TGTGCCAAGCTGGTCGAGGACAAGTATGAGCAGTTCTTC
CAKLVEDKYEQFF
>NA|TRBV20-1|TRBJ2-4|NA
TGCAGTGCTAGAGATACTCAGGGTAAAAACATTCAGTACTTC
CSARDTQGKNIQYF
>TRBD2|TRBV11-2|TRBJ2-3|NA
TGTGCCAGCAGCTTGGGAAGCGGGAGAGCAGATACGCAGTATTTT
CASSLGSGRADTQYF
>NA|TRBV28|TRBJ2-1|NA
TGTGCCAGCAGGGGGGCCAATGAGCAGTTCTTC
CASRGANEQFF
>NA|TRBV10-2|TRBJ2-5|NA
TGCGCCAGCAGTGAAAGGGGGGAGAGTTGGGAGACCCAGTACTTC
CASSERGESWETQYF
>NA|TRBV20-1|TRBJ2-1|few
TGCAGTGCTCCCGATCTCAATGAGCAGTTCTTC
CSAPDLNEQFF
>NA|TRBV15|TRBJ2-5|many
TGTGCCACCAGCACCCGGGACCAAGAGACCCAGTACTTC
CATSTRDQETQYF
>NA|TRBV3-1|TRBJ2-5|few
TGTGCCAGCAGCCCTGGAAACAATGCGGAAGAGACCCAGTACTTC
CASSPGNNAEETQYF
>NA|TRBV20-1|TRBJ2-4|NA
TGCAGTGCTAGGGGGTCCAGGGCAAACATTCAGTACTTC
CSARGSRANIQYF
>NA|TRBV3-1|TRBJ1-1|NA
TGTGCCAGCAGTCTACAGGGAAGGGGCACTGAAGCTTTCTTT
CASSLQGRGTEAFF
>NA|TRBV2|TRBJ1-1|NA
TGTGCCAGCAGTGAAGCGGGTATGAACACTGAAGCTTTCTTT
CASSEAGMNTEAFF
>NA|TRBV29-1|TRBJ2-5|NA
TGCAGCGTGTCGAAAGAGACCCAGTACTTC
CSVSKETQYF
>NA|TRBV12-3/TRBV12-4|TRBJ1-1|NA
TGTGCCAGCAGTTTAAAACTACAGGGAGGGGACACTGAAGCTTTCTTT
CASSLKLQGGDTEAFF